The 18 T cell receptor beta chains presented below share a single source sample, sequenced in a study of cytomegalovirus exposure and HLA in healthy donors (dated by TCRdb to 2015 to 2018). The library relied on the immunoSEQ multiplex PCR assay. For the multiplex PCR, a mixture combining 60 forward primers for TCR Vbeta segments and 13 reverse primers for TCR Jbeta segments was used. The immuneACCESS repertoire file appears here via TCRdb, limited to in-frame rearrangements. These files lack a portion of the clones; in checked studies, under half of the deficit traces to unresolved V genes, and the cause of the others is not known. Across this sample there are 84,000 or so clones, with roughly 79% seen only once. The top ten clones comprise more than 1.3% of the sample. Sequences were obtained from PBMCs. These receptors were taken from a male donor in good health and CMV-seronegative.

The genes are TRBV2 and TRBJ2-7; possibly TRBD1 for D (7 bases). V was trimmed by 6 bases and J by 2 bases, leaving 17 bases between them. The CDR3 covers 15 residues. The germline CDR1 and CDR2 sequences are SNHLY and FYNNEI. DNA of the CDR3: TGTGCCAGCAGAGGGGAGGACAGGAGCCCCTACGAGCAGTACTTC. Amino acid sequence: CASRGEDRSPYEQYF.

This clone is a singleton in its sample. The rearrangement uses TRBV4-1 and TRBJ2-7, with D perhaps matching TRBD1 (5 bases). V was pared by 1 base and J by 3 bases, with 19 bases between. Germline V gene sequence: CDR1 MGHRA, CDR2 YSYEKL. CDR3 length equals 17 residues. The CDR3 here is CASSQVTAQGSRYEQYF. DNA for the CDR3: TGCGCCAGCAGCCAAGTCACTGCCCAGGGTTCTCGCTACGAGCAGTACTTC.

V and J are TRBV11-2 and TRBJ1-2; 8 bases are shared with TRBD1. CDR1 and CDR2 from the germline V gene are SGHAT and FQNNGV. This CDR3 spans 13 amino acids. V lost 5 bases, J lost 7 bases, and 6 bases stayed unmatched. CDR3 nucleotides: TGTGCCAGCAGCCCGACAGGGGACGGTGGCTACACCTTC. It encodes CASSPTGDGGYTF.

This clone showed up just a few times. V and J are TRBV20-1 and TRBJ1-1; the D is unclear. This CDR3 spans 11 amino acids. Germline values: CDR1 DFQATT, CDR2 SNEGSKA (reference sequence). The V end was cut by 1 base, the J end by 3 bases, with 3 bases between. For the CDR3, the DNA is TGCAGTGCTAGAGCGGACACTGAAGCTTTCTTT. Its translation: CSARADTEAFF.

The rearrangement uses TRBV10-3 and TRBJ1-6; 8 positions agree with TRBD1. Losses at the gene ends were 6 bases for V and 6 bases for J; bases not matched to a gene: 1. Germline lookup yields CDR1 ENHRY and CDR2 SYGVKD. The CDR3 extends over 13 amino acids. CDR3 amino acids: CAIRTGVNSPLHF. The CDR3 DNA follows: TGTGCCATCAGGACAGGGGTTAATTCACCCCTCCACTTT.

The V gene is TRBV28, the J gene TRBJ2-4; 8 bases match TRBD1. The CDR3 is made up of 15 amino acids. With V trimmed by 4 bases and J by 5 bases, 7 bases remained unmatched. Germline CDR1 reads MDHEN; CDR2 reads SYDVKM. CDR3 DNA: TGTGCCAGCAGTTCCCACGGACAGGGACAAAACATTCAGTACTTC. Protein product: CASSSHGQGQNIQYF. The full variable domain, in which reference TRBV28 and TRBJ2-4 provide the parts outside the CDR3, is DVKVTQSSRYLVKRTGEKVFLECVQDMDHENMFWYRQDPGLGLRLIYFSYDVKMKEKGDIPEGYSVSREKKERFSLILESASTNQTSMYLCASSSHGQGQNIQYFGAGTRLSVL.

The CDR3 region is CASSAGGWDTEAFF. CDR3 sequence (DNA): TGTGCCAGCAGCGCAGGGGGATGGGACACTGAAGCTTTCTTT. V gene TRBV6-5 combines with J gene TRBJ1-1; 7 bases are shared with TRBD1. The germline gives CDR1 MNHEY, CDR2 SVGAGI. V dropped 6 bases and J dropped 3; count of bases not matched to a gene: 7. The CDR3 is made up of 14 amino acids.

The chain is built from TRBV7-2 and TRBJ1-2; 10 nucleotides match TRBD1. The germline V gene encodes CDR1 SGHTA and CDR2 FQGNSA. This CDR3 is built from 15 residues. With 0 bases clipped from V and 7 bases from J, the junction kept 5 bases outside the gene matches. CDR3 region: CASSLARTGGIGYTF. CDR3 DNA sequence: TGTGCCAGCAGCTTAGCGCGGACAGGGGGGATTGGCTACACCTTC.

The gene calls are TRBV28 and TRBJ1-1; D is perhaps TRBD1 (5 bases). This CDR3 contains 16 residues. Trimming stripped 2 bases from V and 1 base from J, with 14 bases between. The germline CDR1 and CDR2 sequences are MDHEN and SYDVKM. CDR3: CASSLGARAGNTEAFF. The DNA of the CDR3 is TGTGCCAGCAGTTTAGGGGCCCGGGCTGGGAACACTGAAGCTTTCTTT.

V usage is TRBV19 and J usage is TRBJ1-6; 10 bases are shared with TRBD1. Germline values: CDR1 LNHDA, CDR2 SQIVND (reference sequence). V lost 3 bases, J lost 9 bases, and 2 bases stayed unmatched. The CDR3 sequence is 14 residues long. The CDR3 DNA follows: TGTGCCAGTAGTATCGACAGGGGGCTTTCACCCCTCCACTTT. It encodes CASSIDRGLSPLHF.

V is TRBV19 and J is TRBJ2-1; D not certain. V lost 9 bases, J lost 2 bases, and 11 bases lay in between. Germline lookup yields CDR1 LNHDA and CDR2 SQIVND (reference sequence). The CDR3 runs 13 residues. The CDR3 DNA reads as TGTGCCAGCAGCCCCGACACCTACAATGAGCAGTTCTTC. Translation: CASSPDTYNEQFF.

This chain uses TRBV5-1 with TRBJ1-4; 7 bases are a match to TRBD1. Germline values: CDR1 SGHRS, CDR2 YFSETQ. V lost 4 bases and J lost 4; bases outside the gene matches: 10. This CDR3 has 16 residues. The CDR3 DNA is TGCGCCAGCAGCAGTATGTCGGGACAGAATAATGAAAAACTGTTTTTT. Translating gives CASSSMSGQNNEKLFF.

V and J are TRBV2 and TRBJ2-5, with 8 bases matching TRBD1. V dropped 8 bases and J dropped 11; count of bases not matched to a gene: 10. Germline V gene lookup returns CDR1 SNHLY and CDR2 FYNNEI. This CDR3 is built from 12 residues. The CDR3, as DNA: TGTGCCAGCGGCCAGGGGGCTAGGGAGCAGTACTTC. It codes for CASGQGAREQYF. Based on the CDR3 plus reference TRBV2 and TRBJ2-5, the full variable domain is EPEVTQTPSHQVTQMGQEVILRCVPISNHLYFYWYRQILGQKVEFLVSFYNNEISEKSEIFDDQFSVERPDGSNFTLKIRSTKLEDSAMYFCASGQGAREQYFGPGTRLLVL.

The V and J genes are TRBV28 and TRBJ1-2, with D hard to call. The V and J ends lost 5 bases and 4 bases respectively, with 8 bases between them. In germline, CDR1 is MDHEN, CDR2 SYDVKM. This CDR3 is 12 amino acids long. The CDR3 spells CASSPGPYGYTF. The CDR3 nucleotides are TGTGCCAGCAGTCCGGGTCCCTATGGCTACACCTTC.

This clone was observed a few times. The chain joins TRBV9 to TRBJ1-2; 8 bases match TRBD1. This CDR3 is built from 14 residues. With V trimmed by 3 bases and J by 14 bases, 15 bases remained unmatched. Germline lookup yields CDR1 SGDLS and CDR2 YYNGEE. The CDR3 loop is CASSGGGGRDRWTF. In DNA form, the CDR3 reads TGTGCCAGCAGCGGCGGTGGGGGGAGGGACAGGTGGACCTTC.

V usage is TRBV7-2 and J usage is TRBJ2-7, with D tentatively TRBD2 (6 bases). This CDR3 is built from 13 residues. Germline-derived CDR1 and CDR2 are SGHTA and FQGNSA. Trimming cost V 5 bases and J 5 bases, with 13 bases left between them. The CDR3 region is CASSRREVDEQYF. CDR3 DNA: TGTGCCAGCAGCCGAAGGGAGGTGGACGAGCAGTACTTC.

This chain connects TRBV9 to TRBJ1-1, with 8 bases that match TRBD1. There are 15 residues in the CDR3. The V gene end was trimmed by 3 bases and the J gene end by 3 bases; junction bases not matched to a gene: 7. CDR1 and CDR2 (germline): SGDLS, YYNGEE. As DNA, the CDR3 is TGTGCCAGCAGCGCCCTACAGGGGGTGGACACTGAAGCTTTCTTT. Translating gives CASSALQGVDTEAFF.

The rearrangement joins TRBV7-8 to TRBJ2-2; a possible D gene is TRBD1 (7 bases). CDR1 and CDR2 from the germline V gene are SGHVS and FQNEAQ. The CDR3 has 17 amino acids. V gave up 1 base and J gave up 4 bases, with 16 bases separating them. CDR3 sequence (DNA): TGTGCCAGCAGCTTAGTAAGGAGGGGGCTCGGCACCGGGGAGCTGTTTTTT. Amino acids: CASSLVRRGLGTGELFF. Combining the CDR3 with reference TRBV7-8 and TRBJ2-2 gives the whole variable domain GAGVSQSPRYKVAKRGQDVALRCDPISGHVSLFWYQQALGQGPEFLTYFQNEAQLDKSGLPSDRFFAERPEGSVSTLKIQRTQQEDSAVYLCASSLVRRGLGTGELFFGEGSRLTVL.